This entry describes one T cell receptor beta chain. Its antigen is unknown. The CDR3 sequence is 15 residues long. CDR1 and CDR2 (germline): LNHNV, YYDKDF (reference sequence). This specimen comes from a study of T cell clusters in autoimmune cytopenias. Background on the study: Per sample, median TRB depth was 51,575 reads, yielding a median roughly 2,400 distinct clonotypes.

Findings of the study overall: TRB repertoire shifts in secondary cytopenia and chronic lymphocytic leukemia mostly reflected lymphoma, not autoimmunity.

One tube held mixed TRB-A and TRB-B primer pools for touch-down PCR. TCRdb re-called the multiplex PCR reads; one entry per CDR3 protein, DNA not given. With approximately 12,000 distinct CDR3 sequences in the sample, the ten largest clones hold 3% to 3.5%. Each sample's input was around 270 ng genomic DNA, 40,000 or so genome equivalents. Separately, the same data were catalogued under a study of T cell repertoires in aging, cancer and after chemotherapy.

The clonotype originates from a human donor in good health. The V gene is TRBV15, the J gene TRBJ1-5; the D call of TRBD1 rests on TCRdb alone, since no DNA is present to check it. Sample: peripheral blood. The CDR3 is CATSRDRGRNQPQHF.